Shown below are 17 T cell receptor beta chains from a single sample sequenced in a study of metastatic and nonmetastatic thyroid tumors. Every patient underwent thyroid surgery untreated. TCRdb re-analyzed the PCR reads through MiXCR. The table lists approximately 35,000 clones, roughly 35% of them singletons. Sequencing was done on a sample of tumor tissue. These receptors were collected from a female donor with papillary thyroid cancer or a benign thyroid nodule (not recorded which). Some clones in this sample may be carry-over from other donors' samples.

The CDR3 is CASSTSGASTDTQYF. The CDR3 DNA reads TGTGCCAGCAGTACTAGCGGGGCCAGCACAGATACGCAGTATTTT. The chain has TRBV2 and TRBJ2-3, with 10 positions matching TRBD2. This CDR3 is 15 amino acids long. V trimming: 5 bases; J trimming: 0 bases; junction bases outside the gene matches: 2. The germline gives CDR1 SNHLY, CDR2 FYNNEI.

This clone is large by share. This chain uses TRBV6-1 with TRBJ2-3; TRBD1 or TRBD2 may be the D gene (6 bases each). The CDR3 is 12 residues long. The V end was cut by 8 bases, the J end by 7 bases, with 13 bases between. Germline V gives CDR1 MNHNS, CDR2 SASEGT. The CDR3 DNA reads TGTGCCAGCCGATTAGGGGGGAATACGCAGTATTTT. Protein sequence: CASRLGGNTQYF.

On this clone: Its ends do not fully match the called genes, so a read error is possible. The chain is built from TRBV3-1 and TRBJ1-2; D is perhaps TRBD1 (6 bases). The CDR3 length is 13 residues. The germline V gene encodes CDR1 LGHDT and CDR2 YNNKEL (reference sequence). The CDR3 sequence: CASSRDNGGGYIF. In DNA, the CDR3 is TGTGCCAGCAGCCGAGACAACGGCGGGGGCTACATCTTC.

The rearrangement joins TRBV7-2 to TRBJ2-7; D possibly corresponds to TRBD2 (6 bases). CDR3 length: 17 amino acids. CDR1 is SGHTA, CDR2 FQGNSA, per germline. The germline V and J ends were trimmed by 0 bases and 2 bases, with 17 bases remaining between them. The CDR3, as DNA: TGTGCCAGCAGCTTAGCGATGGCTAGCGTCGCTACCTACGAGCAGTACTTC. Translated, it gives CASSLAMASVATYEQYF.

The DNA of the CDR3 is TGTGCCAGCAGCACCCCCGGGGCGAATTCACCCCTCCACTTT. Its protein is CASSTPGANSPLHF. The chain couples TRBV7-2 to TRBJ1-6, with TRBD1 as a possible D gene (5 bases). Germline V gene lookup returns CDR1 SGHTA and CDR2 FQGNSA. Trimming removed 5 bases from V and 7 bases from J, with 12 bases in between. The CDR3 sequence is 14 residues long.

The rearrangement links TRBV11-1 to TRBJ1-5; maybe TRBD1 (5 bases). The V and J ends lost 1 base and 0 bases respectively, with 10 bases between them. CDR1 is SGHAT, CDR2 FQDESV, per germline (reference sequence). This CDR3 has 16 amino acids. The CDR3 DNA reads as TGTGCCAGCAGCTTAGGGGACGGGGCTAGCAATCAGCCCCAGCATTTT. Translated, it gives CASSLGDGASNQPQHF.

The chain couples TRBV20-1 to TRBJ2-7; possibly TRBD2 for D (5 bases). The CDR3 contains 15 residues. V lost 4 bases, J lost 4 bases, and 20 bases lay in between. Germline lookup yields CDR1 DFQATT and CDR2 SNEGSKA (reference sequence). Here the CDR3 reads CSAIKVRPGSYEQYF. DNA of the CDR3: TGCAGTGCTATTAAGGTCCGCCCGGGGTCGTACGAGCAGTACTTC.

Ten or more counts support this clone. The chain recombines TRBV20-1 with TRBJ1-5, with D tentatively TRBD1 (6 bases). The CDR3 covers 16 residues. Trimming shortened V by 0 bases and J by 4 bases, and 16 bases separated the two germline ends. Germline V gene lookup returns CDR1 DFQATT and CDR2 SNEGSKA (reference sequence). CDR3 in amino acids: CSARDLQKGGNQPQHF. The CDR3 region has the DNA TGCAGTGCTAGAGATCTGCAGAAGGGGGGAAATCAGCCCCAGCATTTT.

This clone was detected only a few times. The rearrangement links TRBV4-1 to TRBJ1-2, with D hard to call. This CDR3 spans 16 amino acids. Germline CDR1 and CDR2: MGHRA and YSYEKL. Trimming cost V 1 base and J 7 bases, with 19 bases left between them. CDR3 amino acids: CASSQGVRWNVAGYTF. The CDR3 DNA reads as TGCGCCAGCAGCCAAGGAGTCAGGTGGAATGTGGCTGGCTACACCTTC.

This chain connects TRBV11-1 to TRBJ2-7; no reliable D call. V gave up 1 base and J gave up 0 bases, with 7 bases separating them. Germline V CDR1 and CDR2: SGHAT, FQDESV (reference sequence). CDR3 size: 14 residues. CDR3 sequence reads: CASSLGRASYEQYF. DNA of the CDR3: TGTGCCAGCAGCTTAGGCCGAGCCTCCTACGAGCAGTACTTC.

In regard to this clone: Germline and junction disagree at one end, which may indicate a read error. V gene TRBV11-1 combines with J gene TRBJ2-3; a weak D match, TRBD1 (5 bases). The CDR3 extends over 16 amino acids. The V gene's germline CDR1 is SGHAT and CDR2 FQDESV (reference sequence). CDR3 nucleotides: TGTGCCAGCAGCTTAGTTGTTGAATGGGGCACAGGTACGCAGTATTTT. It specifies CASSLVVEWGTGTQYF.

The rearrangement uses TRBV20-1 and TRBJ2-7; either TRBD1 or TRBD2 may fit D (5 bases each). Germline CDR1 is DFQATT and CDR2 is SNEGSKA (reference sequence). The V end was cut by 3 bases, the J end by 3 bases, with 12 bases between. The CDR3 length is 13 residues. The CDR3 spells CSASGSGGYEQYF. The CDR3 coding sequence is TGCAGTGCTAGTGGGAGTGGGGGCTACGAGCAGTACTTC.

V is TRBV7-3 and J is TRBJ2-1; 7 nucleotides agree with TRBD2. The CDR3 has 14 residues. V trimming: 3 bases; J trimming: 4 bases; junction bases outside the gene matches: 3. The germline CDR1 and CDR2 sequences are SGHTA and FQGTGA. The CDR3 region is CASSFFGRYNEQFF. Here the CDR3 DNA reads TGTGCCAGCAGCTTTTTCGGGAGGTACAATGAGCAGTTCTTC.

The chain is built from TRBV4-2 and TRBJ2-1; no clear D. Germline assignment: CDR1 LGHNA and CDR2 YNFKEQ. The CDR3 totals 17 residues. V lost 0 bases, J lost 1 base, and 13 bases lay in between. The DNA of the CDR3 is TGTGCCAGCAGCCAAGAGATAAGGTTTAAGTCCTACAATGAGCAGTTCTTC. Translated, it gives CASSQEIRFKSYNEQFF.

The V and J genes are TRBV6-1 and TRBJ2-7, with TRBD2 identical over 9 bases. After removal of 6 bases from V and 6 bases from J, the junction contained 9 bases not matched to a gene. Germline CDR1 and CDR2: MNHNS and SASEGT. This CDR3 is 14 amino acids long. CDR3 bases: TGTGCCAGCAGGATAGCGGGAGTTGTGAGCGAGCAGTACTTC. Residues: CASRIAGVVSEQYF.

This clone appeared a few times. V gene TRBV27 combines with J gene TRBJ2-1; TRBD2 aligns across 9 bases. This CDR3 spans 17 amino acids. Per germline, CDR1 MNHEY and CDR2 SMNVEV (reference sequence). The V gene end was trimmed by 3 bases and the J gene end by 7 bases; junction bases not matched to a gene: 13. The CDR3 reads CASSFIPGAGGRNEQFF. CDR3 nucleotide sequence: TGTGCCAGCAGTTTTATACCAGGAGCGGGGGGCAGGAATGAGCAGTTCTTC.

CDR3 residues: CASSQDYSTDTQYF. The CDR3 DNA follows: TGCGCCAGCAGCCAAGATTACAGCACAGATACGCAGTATTTT. This chain uses TRBV4-1 with TRBJ2-3; D remains ambiguous. Germline V CDR1 and CDR2: MGHRA, YSYEKL. This CDR3 has 14 amino acids. Trimming shortened V by 0 bases and J by 0 bases, and 4 bases separated the two germline ends.